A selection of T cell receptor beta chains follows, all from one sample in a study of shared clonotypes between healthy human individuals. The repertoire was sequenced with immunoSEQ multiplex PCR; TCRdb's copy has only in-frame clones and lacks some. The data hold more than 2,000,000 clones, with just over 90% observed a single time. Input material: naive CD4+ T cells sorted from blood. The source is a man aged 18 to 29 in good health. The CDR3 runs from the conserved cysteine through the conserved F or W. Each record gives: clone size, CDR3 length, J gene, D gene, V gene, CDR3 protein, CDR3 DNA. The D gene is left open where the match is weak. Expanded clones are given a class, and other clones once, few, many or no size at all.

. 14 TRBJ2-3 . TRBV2 CASSEQGNIDTQYF TGTGCCAGCAGTGAACAGGGAAATATCGATACGCAGTATTTT
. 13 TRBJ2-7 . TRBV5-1 CASRREQNHEQYF TGCGCCAGCAGAAGGGAACAGAACCACGAGCAGTACTTC
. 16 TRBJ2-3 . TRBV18 CASSPPGQAHTDTQYF TGTGCCAGCTCACCACCGGGGCAGGCCCACACAGATACGCAGTATTTT
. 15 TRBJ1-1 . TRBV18 CASSQRQPMNTEAFF TGTGCCAGCTCACAGAGACAGCCCATGAACACTGAAGCTTTCTTT
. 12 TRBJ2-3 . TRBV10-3 CAISESTDTQYF TGTGCCATCAGTGAGTCGACAGATACGCAGTATTTT
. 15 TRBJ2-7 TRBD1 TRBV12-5 CASGSGTVLPYEQYF TGTGCTAGTGGTTCAGGGACAGTTCTTCCCTACGAGCAGTACTTC
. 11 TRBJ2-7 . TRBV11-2 CASRGGYEQYF TGTGCCAGCAGAGGGGGCTACGAGCAGTACTTC
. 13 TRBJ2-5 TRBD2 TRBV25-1 CASTLAGGETQYF TGTGCCAGCACGCTAGCGGGAGGAGAGACCCAGTACTTC
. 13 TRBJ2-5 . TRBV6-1 CASSGAYWETQYF TGTGCCAGCAGCGGGGCTTATTGGGAGACCCAGTACTTC
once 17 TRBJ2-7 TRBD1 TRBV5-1 CASSLVAGGISSYEQYF TGCGCCAGCAGCTTGGTCGCAGGGGGCATCAGCTCCTACGAGCAGTACTTC
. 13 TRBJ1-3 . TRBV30 CAWEGGSKNTIYF TGTGCCTGGGAGGGGGGTTCAAAAAACACCATATATTTT
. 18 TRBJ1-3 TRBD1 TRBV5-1 CASSLDFSSGGPGNTIYF TGCGCCAGCAGCTTGGATTTCTCCTCAGGGGGACCTGGAAACACCATATATTTT
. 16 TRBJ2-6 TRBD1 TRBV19 CASSRQGNSGANVLTF TGTGCCAGTAGTAGACAGGGCAACTCTGGGGCCAACGTCCTGACTTTC
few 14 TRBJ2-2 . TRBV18 CASSPQGNTGELFF TGTGCCAGCTCACCCCAGGGAAACACCGGGGAGCTGTTTTTT
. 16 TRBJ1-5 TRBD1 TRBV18 CASSKSRDSNNQPQHF TGTGCCAGCTCAAAAAGCCGGGACAGTAACAATCAGCCCCAGCATTTT
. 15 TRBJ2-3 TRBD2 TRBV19 CASSILAGGTDTQYF TGTGCCAGTAGTATTCTAGCGGGAGGTACAGATACGCAGTATTTT
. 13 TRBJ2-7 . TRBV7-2 CASSLSGWGEQYF TGTGCCAGCAGCTTATCAGGATGGGGCGAGCAGTACTTC
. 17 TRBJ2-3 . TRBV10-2 CASSWTGARGSTDTQYF TGCGCCAGCAGTTGGACCGGGGCGAGGGGTAGCACAGATACGCAGTATTTT
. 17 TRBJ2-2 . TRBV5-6 CASSFYGTRPGTGELFF TGTGCCAGCAGCTTCTATGGGACCCGACCGGGCACCGGGGAGCTGTTTTTT
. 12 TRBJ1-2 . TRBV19 CASSISGGGYTF TGTGCCAGTAGTATAAGTGGAGGAGGCTACACCTTC
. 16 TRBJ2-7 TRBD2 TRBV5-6 CASSELAGDPRYEQYF TGTGCCAGCAGCGAACTAGCGGGGGACCCCCGCTACGAGCAGTACTTC
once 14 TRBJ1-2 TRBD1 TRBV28 CASSSGRGSYGYTF TGTGCCAGCAGTAGCGGCAGGGGGTCCTATGGCTACACCTTC
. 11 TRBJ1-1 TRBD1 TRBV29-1 CSALTGVEAFF TGCAGCGCTCTCACAGGGGTTGAAGCTTTCTTT
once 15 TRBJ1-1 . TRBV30 CAWKGRLGMNTEAFF TGTGCCTGGAAGGGACGCTTGGGGATGAACACTGAAGCTTTCTTT
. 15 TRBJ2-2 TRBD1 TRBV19 CASSVTGVDTGELFF TGTGCCAGTAGTGTAACAGGGGTCGATACCGGGGAGCTGTTTTTT
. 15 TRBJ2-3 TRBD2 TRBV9 CASSPSGRNTDTQYF TGTGCCAGCAGCCCCAGCGGGAGGAACACAGATACGCAGTATTTT
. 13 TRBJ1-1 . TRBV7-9 CASSLASATEAFF TGTGCCAGCAGCTTAGCGTCAGCCACTGAAGCTTTCTTT
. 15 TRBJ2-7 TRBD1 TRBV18 CASSPKTGDSYEQYF TGTGCCAGCTCACCTAAGACAGGGGACTCCTACGAGCAGTACTTC